This is a list of T cell receptor beta chains from one sample in a study of shared clonotypes between healthy human individuals. The table came from immunoSEQ multiplex PCR; TCRdb's copy has only in-frame clones and leaves some out. This table has more than 150,000 clones, over 80% appearing once. Sample: naive CD4+ T cells sorted from blood. The receptors here all came from a woman aged 30 to 39 in good health. The CDR3 runs from the conserved cysteine through the conserved F or W. The D gene is left open where the match is weak. Expanded clones are given a class, and other clones once, few, many or no size at all.

D	size	V	J	CDR3	DNA
TRBD1	.	TRBV27	TRBJ2-7	CASSSPGQGTYEQYF	TGTGCCAGCAGTTCACCGGGACAGGGGACCTACGAGCAGTACTTC
.	.	TRBV9	TRBJ1-5	CASSAGPGNQPQHF	TGTGCCAGCAGCGCGGGACCGGGCAATCAGCCCCAGCATTTT
TRBD2	.	TRBV2	TRBJ2-5	CASSALAGGETQYF	TGTGCCAGCAGTGCTCTAGCGGGAGGGGAGACCCAGTACTTC
.	.	TRBV28	TRBJ2-1	CASSRPDGWRDWEQFF	TGTGCCAGCAGCCGACCGGACGGTTGGCGGGATTGGGAGCAGTTCTTC
TRBD2	.	TRBV18	TRBJ2-5	CASTKPGLAGKIQETQYF	TGTGCCAGCACTAAACCGGGACTAGCGGGGAAAATCCAAGAGACCCAGTACTTC
TRBD2	.	TRBV10-3	TRBJ2-2	CATGTGTSGSGGELFF	TGTGCCACAGGGACAGGGACTAGCGGGAGTGGCGGGGAGCTGTTTTTT
TRBD2	.	TRBV6-5	TRBJ2-7	CASSESGSRYEQYF	TGTGCCAGCAGTGAGAGCGGGAGTAGGTACGAGCAGTACTTC
.	.	TRBV7-9	TRBJ2-5	CASSPTPGGAGEQYF	TGTGCCAGCAGCCCCACCCCAGGGGGCGCGGGGGAGCAGTACTTC
TRBD2	.	TRBV28	TRBJ2-5	CASSKREGETQYF	TGTGCCAGCAGCAAGCGGGAGGGGGAGACCCAGTACTTC
.	.	TRBV27	TRBJ2-7	CASSLGAGGDRYEQYF	TGTGCCAGCAGTTTAGGGGCGGGCGGTGACCGATACGAGCAGTACTTC
.	.	TRBV29-1	TRBJ2-7	CSVEVQGPEQYF	TGCAGCGTTGAAGTACAGGGCCCCGAGCAGTACTTC
TRBD1	.	TRBV5-1	TRBJ2-2	CASSHGQGNTGELFF	TGCGCCAGCAGCCATGGACAGGGAAACACCGGGGAGCTGTTTTTT
.	.	TRBV7-2	TRBJ2-1	CASSLRVKVASTYNEQFF	TGTGCCAGCAGCTTACGTGTTAAAGTTGCCTCCACCTACAATGAGCAGTTCTTC
.	.	TRBV28	TRBJ1-1	CASSLPGGTEAFF	TGTGCCAGCAGTTTGCCGGGGGGCACTGAAGCTTTCTTT
TRBD1	.	TRBV7-2	TRBJ1-2	CASSTTGGPGGEGYTF	TGTGCCAGCAGCACGACAGGGGGCCCGGGCGGTGAGGGCTACACCTTC
.	.	TRBV9	TRBJ2-7	CASSVGLAYEQYF	TGTGCCAGCAGCGTAGGACTAGCCTACGAGCAGTACTTC
.	once	TRBV4-2	TRBJ2-7	CASSQPLGEAAYEQYF	TGTGCCAGCAGCCAACCCTTAGGGGAGGCCGCCTACGAGCAGTACTTC
TRBD1	few	TRBV15	TRBJ2-7	CATRTGGSYEQYF	TGTGCCACCAGAACAGGGGGATCCTACGAGCAGTACTTC
.	once	TRBV28	TRBJ2-7	CASSYGPYEQYF	TGTGCCAGCAGCTACGGACCTTACGAGCAGTACTTC
.	.	TRBV2	TRBJ2-7	CASGAGPSYEQYF	TGTGCCAGCGGGGCGGGACCCTCCTACGAGCAGTACTTC
.	.	TRBV6-5	TRBJ2-3	CASLGTATDTQYF	TGTGCCAGCCTAGGGACGGCCACGGATACGCAGTATTTT
.	.	TRBV2	TRBJ1-1	CASSGQDITEAFF	TGTGCCAGCAGTGGACAGGACATCACTGAAGCTTTCTTT
.	.	TRBV4-1	TRBJ1-6	CASSQEKGEALHF	TGCGCCAGCAGTCAAGAAAAGGGGGAAGCCCTCCACTTT
.	once	TRBV7-2	TRBJ1-1	CASTLDRKNTEAFF	TGTGCCAGCACCCTAGACAGAAAGAACACTGAAGCTTTCTTT
.	once	TRBV30	TRBJ2-5	CAWTDPRLAIGEQYF	TGTGCCTGGACCGACCCCCGGCTAGCGATTGGTGAGCAGTACTTC
.	.	TRBV13	TRBJ2-7	CASSLRTASYEQYF	TGTGCCAGCAGCCTGAGGACTGCAAGCTACGAGCAGTACTTC
.	.	TRBV5-1	TRBJ1-2	CASSRAGELGGYTF	TGCGCCAGCTCCCGGGCGGGGGAACTGGGTGGCTACACCTTC
TRBD1	.	TRBV18	TRBJ1-5	CASSLSGTGNGQPQHF	TGTGCCAGCTCACTATCCGGGACAGGGAATGGTCAGCCCCAGCATTTT
.	.	TRBV9	TRBJ2-7	CASSGNIRTYEQYF	TGTGCCAGCAGCGGAAACATCCGAACCTACGAGCAGTACTTC
TRBD1	.	TRBV11-1	TRBJ1-4	CASSRRQGNEKLFF	TGTGCCAGCAGCAGAAGACAGGGAAATGAAAAACTGTTTTTT
TRBD1	once	TRBV30	TRBJ1-5	CAWSPRGLQPQHF	TGTGCCTGGAGCCCTAGGGGGCTCCAGCCCCAGCATTTT
.	.	TRBV5-4	TRBJ1-1	CASSLAYGARTEAFF	TGTGCCAGCAGTTTGGCATATGGGGCCCGGACTGAAGCTTTCTTT
.	.	TRBV28	TRBJ2-6	CASSIAQNSGANVLTF	TGTGCCAGCAGCATTGCGCAGAACTCTGGGGCCAACGTCCTGACTTTC
.	.	TRBV21-1	TRBJ1-2	CASSKVPAPVEDYTF	TGTGCCAGCAGCAAAGTACCGGCCCCCGTAGAGGACTACACCTTC
TRBD1	.	TRBV11-2	TRBJ2-7	CASSLFQGQGYEQYF	TGTGCCAGCAGCTTATTCCAGGGACAGGGCTACGAGCAGTACTTC
TRBD2	.	TRBV30	TRBJ2-1	CAWSPQSGLATNEQFF	TGTGCCTGGAGTCCCCAGTCGGGACTAGCCACCAATGAGCAGTTCTTC
TRBD1	.	TRBV5-1	TRBJ1-1	CASSFTGVSEAFF	TGCGCCAGCAGCTTCACAGGGGTCTCTGAAGCTTTCTTT
.	.	TRBV11-2	TRBJ1-5	CASSLGGLGNQPQHF	TGTGCCAGCAGCTTAGGAGGTTTGGGCAATCAGCCCCAGCATTTT
.	few	TRBV7-9	TRBJ1-1	CASSLANVGTANTEAFF	TGTGCCAGCAGCTTAGCGAACGTCGGGACTGCGAACACTGAAGCTTTCTTT
.	.	TRBV5-1	TRBJ2-5	CASSFRVGRSQETQYF	TGCGCCAGCAGCTTTCGGGTGGGGCGGTCCCAAGAGACCCAGTACTTC